Below are 11 T cell receptor beta chains sequenced from a single sample in a study of T-cell memory formation after mild COVID-19. TCRdb independently ran MiXCR on the 5' RACE reads; one entry per CDR3 protein. The sample holds under 550,000 distinct CDR3 sequences, more than 15% seen once. Sequencing used PBMCs or a T cell subset sorted from them (not recorded which). These receptors were taken from a man aged 18 to 29 who had mild COVID-19 (a few samples of this study predate the infection). Cell type and time point are not known.

This clonotype was picked up a small number of times. J is TRBJ1-2 and V is TRBV20-1; weak D call: TRBD1 (6 bases). The germline V gene encodes CDR1 DFQATT and CDR2 SNEGSKA (reference sequence). The CDR3 extends over 14 amino acids. V lost 0 bases and J 3 bases, leaving 11 bases between the germline ends. This chain's CDR3 is CSARDPEGDYGYTF. The CDR3 nucleotides read TGCAGTGCTAGAGATCCGGAGGGGGACTATGGCTACACCTTC.

This clonotype was seen a handful of times. For the CDR3, the DNA is TGTGCTAGTGGTCCCGGGACAGGGATCGGGCAGCCCCAGCATTTT. Protein: CASGPGTGIGQPQHF. The chain is built from TRBV12-5 and TRBJ1-5; 9 bases align to TRBD1. With 5 bases clipped from V and 7 bases from J, the junction kept 9 bases outside the gene matches. Germline assignment: CDR1 LGHNT and CDR2 FRNRAP. The CDR3 is made up of 15 amino acids.

This clonotype has more than one count but fewer than ten. CDR3 residues: CASSLLQRGSSYNEQFF. For the CDR3, the DNA is TGCGCCAGCAGCTTGTTACAGCGGGGGAGCTCCTACAATGAGCAGTTCTTC. The chain links TRBV5-1 to TRBJ2-1; 8 nucleotides match TRBD2. Germline trimming cut 1 base from V and 0 bases from J; bases unmatched to any gene: 6. The CDR3 spans 17 residues. Germline V CDR1 and CDR2: SGHRS, YFSETQ.

The chain couples TRBV21-1 to TRBJ2-4; the DNA was not compared with TRBD2, the D call given in the table. TRBV21-1 is a known pseudogene. The CDR3 loop spans 18 amino acids. CDR3 sequence reads: CASSQGLAGGQYKNIQYF. The CDR3, as DNA: TGTGCCAGCAGCCAGGGACTAGCGGGGGGGCAGTACAAAAACATTCAGTACTTC.

This clonotype was counted between two and nine times. The gene calls are TRBV6-4 and TRBJ2-3, with 7 bases lining up with TRBD2. The J segment lost 2 bases and the V segment lost 4 bases, leaving 12 bases of the junction unmatched. In germline, CDR1 is MRHNA, CDR2 SNTAGT. The CDR3 is 17 residues long. Written as DNA, the CDR3 is TGTGCCAGCAGTGCTAGTCGAAGCGGGGAAAACACAGATACGCAGTATTTT. Protein product: CASSASRSGENTDTQYF.

Here the CDR3 reads CASSVGEGRGRNSPLHF. The CDR3 coding sequence is TGTGCCAGCAGCGTAGGCGAGGGGAGGGGACGTAATTCACCCCTCCACTTT. This chain connects TRBV9 to TRBJ1-6; TRBD1 might be the D (5 bases). V gave up 0 bases and J gave up 6 bases, with 16 bases separating them. The germline V gene encodes CDR1 SGDLS and CDR2 YYNGEE. CDR3 size: 17 residues.

This clonotype was seen a few times. The chain carries TRBV4-2 and TRBJ2-2, with D perhaps TRBD2 (6 bases). Germline-derived CDR1 and CDR2 are LGHNA and YNFKEQ. V was shortened by 2 bases and J by 3 bases, with 10 bases between the two germline ends. The CDR3 sequence is 15 residues long. CDR3 nucleotide sequence: TGTGCCAGCAGCCAAAGGAGGGTTGACACCGGGGAGCTGTTTTTT. Amino acid sequence: CASSQRRVDTGELFF.

This clonotype was observed a few times. The chain uses TRBV10-3 and TRBJ2-6; 9 bases line up with TRBD1. The trim removed 10 bases at V and 4 bases at J, leaving 11 bases unmatched. Per the germline V gene, CDR1 is ENHRY and CDR2 is SYGVKD. This CDR3 has 16 residues. The DNA of the CDR3 is TGTGCCACCCTTGGACAGGGGCTTTCCGGGGCCAACGTCCTGACTTTC. This encodes CATLGQGLSGANVLTF.

This clonotype was seen more than once but under ten times. The J gene is TRBJ2-1, the V gene TRBV18, with D possibly being TRBD1 or TRBD2 (5 bases each). Trimming removed 0 bases from V and 5 bases from J, with 11 bases in between. Looked up from germline, CDR1 is KGHSH and CDR2 is LQKENI. CDR3 length: 15 residues. The CDR3 DNA reads as TGTGCCAGCTCACCACCCAGGGACCATCACAATGAGCAGTTCTTC. Its protein product is CASSPPRDHHNEQFF. The full variable domain, completed using reference TRBV18 and TRBJ2-1, is NAGVMQNPRHLVRRRGQEARLRCSPMKGHSHVYWYRQLPEEGLKFMVYLQKENIIDESGMPKERFSAEFPKEGPSILRIQQVVRGDSAAYFCASSPPRDHHNEQFFGPGTRLTVL.

This clonotype was counted many times. The V gene is TRBV4-3, the J gene TRBJ2-3; 9 bases line up with TRBD2. V lost 4 bases to trimming and J lost 4 bases; unmatched junction nucleotides: 15. The CDR3 length is 18 residues. Germline V gives CDR1 LGHNA, CDR2 YSLEER. The CDR3 DNA sequence: TGCGCCAGCAGCCGAGGACGGGCTAGCGGGGAAATTGCAGATACGCAGTATTTT. Protein sequence: CASSRGRASGEIADTQYF.

The chain recombines TRBV7-2 with TRBJ1-6, with D perhaps matching TRBD1 (6 bases). The CDR3 is made up of 15 amino acids. V shed 4 bases and J shed 6 bases, with 13 bases lying between them. CDR1 and CDR2 (germline): SGHTA, FQGNSA. This CDR3 is CASSSQGQGNSPLHF. In DNA, the CDR3 is TGTGCCAGCAGCTCCCAGGGGCAGGGTAATTCACCCCTCCACTTT.